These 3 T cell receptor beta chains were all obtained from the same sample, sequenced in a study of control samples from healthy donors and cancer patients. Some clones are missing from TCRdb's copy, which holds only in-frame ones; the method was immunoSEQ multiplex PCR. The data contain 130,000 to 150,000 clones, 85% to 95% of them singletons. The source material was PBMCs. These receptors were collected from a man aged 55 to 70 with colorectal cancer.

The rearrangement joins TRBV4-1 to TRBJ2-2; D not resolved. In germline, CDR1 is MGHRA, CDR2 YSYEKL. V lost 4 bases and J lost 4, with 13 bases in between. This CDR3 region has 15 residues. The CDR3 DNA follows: TGCGCCAGCAGCCTTACACCCTCGGGCACCGGGGAGCTGTTTTTT. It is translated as CASSLTPSGTGELFF.

CDR3 in DNA: TGTGCCAGTAGTATATTAGCGGGGAACGGCTACACCTTC. Translation gives CASSILAGNGYTF. The J gene is TRBJ1-2, the V gene TRBV19; D ambiguous. The germline V gene encodes CDR1 LNHDA and CDR2 SQIVND (reference sequence). The CDR3 sequence is 13 residues long. V was cut by 2 bases and J by 8 bases, with 12 bases left in between.

The CDR3 nucleotides read TGTGCCAGAAGCTTTTGTAACGAGAACACTGAAGCTTTCTTT. Protein product: CARSFCNENTEAFF. The chain links TRBV5-3 to TRBJ1-1; D is unclear. TRBV5-3 is an ORF, and what it does is uncertain. V lost 2 bases and J 1 base, leaving 9 bases between the germline ends. The CDR3 has 14 residues.